A selection of T cell receptor beta chains follows, all from one sample in a study of cytomegalovirus exposure and HLA in healthy donors. Profiled with immunoSEQ multiplex PCR; TCRdb holds only in-frame clones, not every one. The sample contains about 140,000 clones, roughly three quarters of which appear only once. Sequencing was done on a sample of PBMCs. These receptors all stem from a man aged 18 to 30 in good health and CMV-seronegative. Each CDR3 is given without its conserved first and last residue. Fields, in order: J gene, V gene, CDR3 protein.

>TRBJ2-2|TRBV7-9
ASLRAGDTGELF
>TRBJ1-3|TRBV7-2
ASRLDSGNTIY
>TRBJ1-2|TRBV5-6
ASSSRSLGPT
>-|TRBV7-9
ASSSRLYEQY
>TRBJ1-2|TRBV30
AWSVSVGGGTYGYT
>TRBJ2-2|TRBV5-6
ASSTTLDRTNTGELF
>TRBJ1-3|TRBV7-9
ASSYPPGQGLSGNTIY
>TRBJ1-2|TRBV10-1
ARVVSYGYT
>TRBJ2-7|TRBV4-3
ASSQGVGRVNDEQY
>TRBJ1-5|TRBV18
ASSSQGFGNQPQH
>TRBJ1-1|TRBV7-9
ASSPIGRQLTIRTEAF
>TRBJ2-1|TRBV27
ASSTTGDYNEQF
>TRBJ2-5|TRBV5-1
ASSQGQGGETQY
>TRBJ1-4|TRBV4-2
ASSQELRGSEKLF
>TRBJ1-5|TRBV5-1
ASSPEGSGVNQPQH
>TRBJ2-7|TRBV10-3
AIKSARESYEQY
>TRBJ1-2|TRBV14
ASSQGTLYGYT
>TRBJ1-4|TRBV21-1
ASTSVKLF
>TRBJ1-6|TRBV6-6
ASSLSNDSPLH
>-|TRBV7-8
ASSPETGFYEQY
>TRBJ1-2|TRBV6-5
ASSPVRRTNYGYT
>TRBJ2-3|TRBV27
ASTTGTSGFTDTQY
>TRBJ1-1|TRBV5-4
ASSIRDKSMNTEAF
>TRBJ2-5|TRBV15
ATSGRYQETQY
>TRBJ2-3|TRBV6-1
ASSQAGASTDTQY
>TRBJ1-1|TRBV7-6
ASSVPGNTEAF
>TRBJ1-6|TRBV6-5
ASSYEEPGLNSPLH
>TRBJ2-2|TRBV4-3
ASSHGPGELF
>TRBJ1-2|TRBV5-6
ASSLTGSGYT
>TRBJ2-3|TRBV9
ASSTWTDTDTQY
>TRBJ2-7|TRBV7-9
ASSLGSRGGYEQY
>TRBJ1-2|TRBV5-8
ASSLPGNYGYT
>TRBJ1-5|TRBV19
ASSISDRGDQPQH
>TRBJ2-3|TRBV6-5
ASSYVRSTFTDTQY
>TRBJ1-3|TRBV20-1
SAKQGNTIY
>TRBJ1-1|TRBV2
ASSLTGGGTEAF
>TRBJ2-2|TRBV18
ASSAYGQGGRELF
>TRBJ2-5|TRBV11-2
ASSFTGVETQY
>TRBJ1-1|TRBV5-1
ASSRGGGNTEAF
>TRBJ2-7|TRBV5-1
ASSSPTGTLFYEQY
>TRBJ1-2|TRBV6-5
AISDRGVYT
>TRBJ1-3|TRBV7-9
ASTPLGGAGNAIY
>TRBJ1-2|TRBV18
ASSRAGLANYGYT
>TRBJ2-6|TRBV4-3
ASSQESYGFGANVLT
>TRBJ2-5|TRBV5-5
ASGQTGLEETQY
>TRBJ1-1|TRBV6-1
ASSLTGLNTEAF
>TRBJ1-1|TRBV4-3
ASSLRGSQAAF
>TRBJ2-7|TRBV2
ASSEWSDRDYEQY
>TRBJ2-7|TRBV5-1
ASSPGQGPSYEQY
>TRBJ1-4|TRBV5-6
ASSYLTGRFATNEKLF
>TRBJ1-2|TRBV4-3
ASSQDGLWGYT
>-|TRBV13
ASSFPRQGVHEQY
>TRBJ1-5|TRBV5-1
ASSLAEGQGQPQH
>TRBJ2-7|TRBV7-9
ASSSHHSPTYEQY
>TRBJ1-1|TRBV7-2
ASSRGGGRFEAF
>TRBJ2-7|TRBV6-1
ASKSRGDYEQY
>TRBJ2-7|TRBV5-6
ASSLANRGSEQY
>TRBJ1-3|TRBV30
AWSGQGAVSGNTIY
>TRBJ1-1|TRBV29-1
SVETRQGLGP